Below, 26 T cell receptor beta chains from the same sample are listed, as sequenced in a study of shared clonotypes between healthy human individuals. The repertoire was sequenced with immunoSEQ multiplex PCR; TCRdb's copy has only in-frame clones and lacks some. The data contain 600,000 to 750,000 clones, roughly 70% of them singletons. Sample: memory CD4+ T cells sorted from blood. The subset: CD45RA-negative fraction. These TCRs come from a woman aged 25 to 39 in good health.

The chain uses TRBV6-1 and TRBJ1-5, with D uncertain. Germline V gene lookup returns CDR1 MNHNS and CDR2 SASEGT. The CDR3 is 13 residues long. The V end lost 6 bases, the J end lost 5 bases, and 11 bases lay between the germline ends. CDR3 region: CASSREVDQPQHF. The CDR3 nucleotides read TGTGCCAGCAGCCGGGAGGTGGATCAGCCCCAGCATTTT.

This clone has only one observation. The CDR3 DNA is TGTGCCAGCAGTTCTACTAGCGGGAGGGCTAAAGAGACCCAGTACTTC. Protein: CASSSTSGRAKETQYF. V gene TRBV7-6 combines with J gene TRBJ2-5, with 13 bases matching TRBD2. Germline V gives CDR1 SGHVS, CDR2 FNYEAQ. The trim removed 6 bases at V and 3 bases at J, leaving 7 bases unmatched. This CDR3 contains 16 residues.

The chain couples TRBV5-1 to TRBJ2-5, with TRBD1 identical over 9 bases. Germline V gene data show CDR1 as SGHRS and CDR2 as YFSETQ. The V and J ends lost 0 bases and 5 bases, in that order; junction bases with no gene match: 2. The CDR3 loop spans 14 amino acids. The CDR3 loop is CASSLGDRAETQYF. Written as DNA, the CDR3 is TGCGCCAGCAGCTTGGGGGACAGGGCCGAGACCCAGTACTTC. The full variable domain, with the rest looked up from reference TRBV5-1 and TRBJ2-5, is KAGVTQTPRYLIKTRGQQVTLSCSPISGHRSVSWYQQTPGQGLQFLFEYFSETQRNKGNFPGRFSGRQFSNSRSEMNVSTLELGDSALYLCASSLGDRAETQYFGPGTRLLVL.

On this clone itself: One end of the junction is discordant with germline, which a read error may explain. The genes are TRBV27 and TRBJ2-7; possible D gene TRBD2, 6 bases. This CDR3 has 13 amino acids. Germline CDR1 and CDR2: MNHEY and SMNVEV (reference sequence). The CDR3 nucleotides read TGTGCCAGCAGTTTAGAGGGACTTCCGCGCTTGAACTTC. It is translated as CASSLEGLPRLNF.

The chain uses TRBV30 and TRBJ1-6; D is uncertain. V lost 3 bases to trimming and J lost 9 bases, with 9 bases between them. The CDR3 runs 12 residues. The germline gives CDR1 GTSNPN, CDR2 SVGIG (reference sequence). CDR3 protein: CAWRNTVSPLHF. The CDR3 DNA is TGTGCCTGGAGGAATACAGTTTCACCCCTCCACTTT.

A single count supports this clone. This chain joins TRBV2 and TRBJ2-7; 11 nucleotides align to TRBD2. The CDR3 totals 15 residues. The V and J ends lost 1 base and 5 bases, in that order; junction bases with no gene match: 4. Germline CDR1 SNHLY, CDR2 FYNNEI. The CDR3 region is CASSEVTSGSHEQYF. CDR3 nucleotides: TGTGCCAGCAGTGAAGTCACTAGCGGGAGTCACGAGCAGTACTTC.

The chain links TRBV7-6 to TRBJ1-5; perhaps TRBD1 as D (6 bases). Germline V gene sequence: CDR1 SGHVS, CDR2 FNYEAQ. The CDR3 covers 15 residues. V lost 5 bases and J lost 6, with 17 bases in between. The DNA for the CDR3 is TGTGCCAGCAGCAGAAAACAGGGACCACGTCAGCCCCAGCATTTT. It yields the protein CASSRKQGPRQPQHF.

The rearrangement joins TRBV27 to TRBJ2-7; D is perhaps TRBD1 (5 bases). Trimming cost V 5 bases and J 6 bases, with 20 bases left between them. The CDR3 is 15 amino acids. Looked up from germline, CDR1 is MNHEY and CDR2 is SMNVEV (reference sequence). CDR3 loop: CASSATVGPWFEQYF. CDR3 coding DNA: TGTGCCAGCAGTGCCACGGTGGGGCCCTGGTTCGAGCAGTACTTC.

V usage is TRBV5-1 and J usage is TRBJ2-7; a weak D match, TRBD2 (5 bases). The ends were cut back, 0 bases at V and 5 bases at J, with 12 bases in the middle. CDR1 and CDR2 (germline): SGHRS, YFSETQ. This CDR3 has 14 amino acids. This chain's CDR3 is CASSLVSSKHEQYF. CDR3 in DNA: TGCGCCAGCAGCTTGGTTTCTAGCAAACACGAGCAGTACTTC.

A few counts support this clone. This sample also contains other DNA sequences that code for the same CDR3. The chain links TRBV7-9 to TRBJ2-7; D remains unclear. This CDR3 contains 9 residues. Germline V gives CDR1 SEHNR, CDR2 FQNEAQ (reference sequence). Between the trimmed V and J ends, which lost 8 bases and 3 bases, there was a span of 2 bases. CDR3: CASGYEQYF. CDR3 nucleotides: TGTGCCAGCGGCTACGAGCAGTACTTC. Full variable domain (rest looked up from reference TRBV7-9 and TRBJ2-7): DTGVSQNPRHKITKRGQNVTFRCDPISEHNRLYWYRQTLGQGPEFLTYFQNEAQLEKSRLLSDRFSAERPKGSFSTLEIQRTEQGDSAMYLCASGYEQYFGPGTRLTVT.

The chain recombines TRBV5-1 with TRBJ2-2, with D possibly matching TRBD2 (6 bases). V was pared by 0 bases and J by 0 bases, with 6 bases between. CDR3 length equals 15 residues. Germline V lookup: CDR1 SGHRS, CDR2 YFSETQ. The CDR3 here is CASSLGGTNTGELFF. The CDR3 nucleotides read TGCGCCAGCAGCTTGGGCGGGACGAACACCGGGGAGCTGTTTTTT.

The chain employs TRBV5-1 and TRBJ1-2; D not certain. The germline V gene has CDR1 SGHRS and CDR2 YFSETQ. The V end lost 4 bases, the J end lost 5 bases, and 12 bases lay between the germline ends. The CDR3 consists of 13 residues. The CDR3 nucleotides read TGCGCCAGCAGCGGTGAAACGGGTTATGGCTACACCTTC. This encodes CASSGETGYGYTF.

The chain recombines TRBV11-3 with TRBJ2-3; TRBD2 matches at 11 bases. The CDR3 length is 16 residues. Germline trimming cut 5 bases from V and 6 bases from J; bases unmatched to any gene: 10. Per the germline V gene, CDR1 is SGHNT and CDR2 is YENEEA. This CDR3 is CASSLGLAGAPDTQYF. CDR3 sequence (DNA): TGTGCCAGCAGCCTCGGACTAGCGGGCGCTCCTGATACGCAGTATTTT.

Of note for this clone: Other DNA sequences in this specimen translate into the identical CDR3. V gene TRBV5-5 combines with J gene TRBJ2-7; tentative D call: TRBD2 (6 bases). The CDR3 is made up of 14 amino acids. Between the trimmed V and J ends, which lost 0 bases and 4 bases, there was a span of 11 bases. The germline V gene encodes CDR1 SGHKS and CDR2 YYEKEE (reference sequence). CDR3: CASSLAGGAYEQYF. The CDR3 DNA follows: TGTGCCAGCAGCTTGGCAGGAGGGGCGTACGAGCAGTACTTC.

The CDR3 loop is CASSIWGSQPQHF. The DNA of the CDR3 is TGTGCCAGTAGTATCTGGGGAAGTCAGCCCCAGCATTTT. V gene TRBV19 combines with J gene TRBJ1-5; D unresolved. The CDR3 loop spans 13 amino acids. Trimming removed 3 bases from V and 6 bases from J, with 9 bases in between. Germline CDR1 reads LNHDA; CDR2 reads SQIVND (reference sequence).

This chain joins TRBV11-2 and TRBJ1-2; D remains ambiguous. Germline V CDR1 and CDR2: SGHAT, FQNNGV. CDR3 length: 14 residues. V lost 0 bases and J 4 bases, leaving 9 bases between the germline ends. The CDR3 region is CASSLDRTAYGYTF. DNA for the CDR3: TGTGCCAGCAGCTTAGACAGGACGGCCTATGGCTACACCTTC.

The chain carries TRBV5-1 and TRBJ1-2; D perhaps matches TRBD1 (5 bases). The CDR3 contains 13 residues. Per germline, CDR1 SGHRS and CDR2 YFSETQ. V lost 4 bases to trimming and J lost 7 bases, with 14 bases between them. In DNA form, the CDR3 reads TGCGCCAGCAGCACACCAGGGCTATCTGGCTACACCTTC. Translating gives CASSTPGLSGYTF.

This chain uses TRBV28 with TRBJ1-2; TRBD1 might be the D (5 bases). The CDR3 covers 16 residues. The ends were cut back, 6 bases at V and 8 bases at J, with 25 bases in the middle. The germline gives CDR1 MDHEN, CDR2 SYDVKM. CDR3 coding DNA: TGTGCCAGCAGCACGATTAGGGGCAGGACGGTGAGGGGCTACACCTTC. Protein: CASSTIRGRTVRGYTF.

CDR3 sequence (DNA): TGTGCCAGCAGTTACTCGATTGGAAGCACAGATACGCAGTATTTT. It codes for CASSYSIGSTDTQYF. V and J are TRBV6-5 and TRBJ2-3, with D uncertain. V lost 0 bases, J lost 0 bases, and 7 bases lay in between. Germline loops: CDR1 MNHEY, CDR2 SVGAGI. The length of the CDR3 is 15 residues.

This clone was observed a few times. Other DNA sequences in this sample translate to the same CDR3. V usage is TRBV28 and J usage is TRBJ2-7; D tentatively fits TRBD1 or TRBD2 (6 bases each). Trimming shortened V by 4 bases and J by 6 bases, and 13 bases separated the two germline ends. CDR3 length: 13 residues. The germline CDR1 and CDR2 sequences are MDHEN and SYDVKM. CDR3 residues: CASSYGGTGEQYF. In DNA form, the CDR3 reads TGTGCCAGCAGTTACGGGGGCACCGGCGAGCAGTACTTC. Based on the CDR3 plus reference TRBV28 and TRBJ2-7, the full variable domain is DVKVTQSSRYLVKRTGEKVFLECVQDMDHENMFWYRQDPGLGLRLIYFSYDVKMKEKGDIPEGYSVSREKKERFSLILESASTNQTSMYLCASSYGGTGEQYFGPGTRLTVT.

In its sample, this clone was seen a few times. The chain employs TRBV7-8 and TRBJ2-3; 13 bases are a match to TRBD2. This CDR3 is built from 19 residues. V trimming: 5 bases; J trimming: 1 base; junction bases outside the gene matches: 12. CDR1 and CDR2 (germline): SGHVS, FQNEAQ. The CDR3 sequence: CASSGRTSGSLSGTDTQYF. The CDR3 DNA is TGTGCCAGCAGCGGAAGGACTAGCGGGAGCCTCTCGGGCACAGATACGCAGTATTTT.

The chain links TRBV6-1 to TRBJ1-2; no firm D call. Trimming removed 2 bases from V and 0 bases from J, with 13 bases in between. Germline assignment: CDR1 MNHNS and CDR2 SASEGT. CDR3 length: 16 amino acids. The CDR3 loop reads CASSETPGNPNYGYTF. Here the CDR3 DNA reads TGTGCCAGCAGTGAAACGCCGGGGAATCCTAACTATGGCTACACCTTC.

This chain links TRBV18 with TRBJ2-7; D not resolved. This CDR3 comprises 14 residues. V lost 2 bases and J 0 bases, leaving 8 bases between the germline ends. Looked up from germline, CDR1 is KGHSH and CDR2 is LQKENI. For the CDR3, the DNA is TGTGCCAGCTCACCAAGGGTGACCTCCTACGAGCAGTACTTC. Protein product: CASSPRVTSYEQYF.

The CDR3 coding sequence is TGTGCCAGTAGTCCGGGGACACCTGCAACTAATGAAAAACTGTTTTTT. This sequence encodes CASSPGTPATNEKLFF. This chain connects TRBV19 to TRBJ1-4; TRBD1 might be the D (6 bases). Trimming left V 5 bases short and J 0 bases short, with 13 bases between. Germline V CDR1 and CDR2: LNHDA, SQIVND (reference sequence). The CDR3 runs 16 residues.

Remarks on this clone: A far larger clone is a single base away, which makes a read error likely. This sequence joins TRBV7-9 and TRBJ1-1; weak D call: TRBD1 (6 bases). This CDR3 has 15 amino acids. Germline values: CDR1 SEHNR, CDR2 FQNEAQ (reference sequence). The germline V and J ends were trimmed by 7 bases and 5 bases, with 20 bases remaining between them. As DNA, the CDR3 is TGTGCCAGCAACTTGGCCTCGGGGGGCAAGACTGAAGCTTTCTTT. Amino acids: CASNLASGGKTEAFF.

This clone appeared once. The gene calls are TRBV6-5 and TRBJ1-2, with no clear D. Germline-derived CDR1 and CDR2 are MNHEY and SVGAGI. The CDR3 has 14 amino acids. V gave up 5 bases and J gave up 3 bases, with 13 bases separating them. CDR3 bases: TGTGCCAGCAGTCGGTTTAGCAGCGACTATGGCTACACCTTC. It is translated as CASSRFSSDYGYTF.